This record looks at one T cell receptor beta chain sequence and its context. No antigen is known for it. This entry comes from a study of T cell clones after liver transplantation. Study at large: Samples came from ITN030ST, which attempted immunosuppression withdrawal within 2 years of liver transplantation. Patients counted as tolerant after at least one year off all immunosuppression, enzymes not exceeding twice normal. A pre-transplant mixed lymphocyte reaction with TCRbeta sequencing defined graft-donor-reactive clones followed in post-transplant blood. Study-wide findings and caveats: Graft donor-reactive T cells possibly entered the graft instead of undergoing deletion.

TCRdb's table, derived via immunoSEQ multiplex PCR, lists solely in-frame clones and lacks some. The repertoire holds around 100,000 clones, with roughly 80% as singletons. V gave up 3 bases and J gave up 10 bases, with 13 bases separating them. This CDR3 is built from 13 residues. CDR1 and CDR2 (germline): MDHEN, SYDVKM. The sequence was obtained from a human patient who received a liver transplant. The T cells may partly be graft donor cells. The sample consisted of CD4+ T cells from blood, taken around 50 months after liver transplant. This chain links TRBV28 with TRBJ2-1; D tentatively reads TRBD1 or TRBD2 (5 bases each). The CDR3 sequence: CASSFPGTWEQFF. The CDR3 DNA is TGTGCCAGCAGTTTCCCGGGGACGTGGGAGCAGTTCTTC. Complete variable domain (other parts from reference TRBV28 and TRBJ2-1): DVKVTQSSRYLVKRTGEKVFLECVQDMDHENMFWYRQDPGLGLRLIYFSYDVKMKEKGDIPEGYSVSREKKERFSLILESASTNQTSMYLCASSFPGTWEQFFGPGTRLTVL.